A selection of T cell receptor beta chains follows, all from one sample in a study of cytomegalovirus exposure and HLA in healthy donors. Only in-frame clones appear in the TCRdb table, and some are missing; sequencing was by immunoSEQ multiplex PCR. Among 150,000 to 180,000 clones listed, approximately 79% were seen once. Specimen: PBMCs. The receptors shown here come from a woman in her 50s in good health and CMV-seropositive. Both conserved end residues are part of each CDR3. The D gene is left open where the match is weak. Clone size is given for some rows only: seen once, a few or many times, or a class if the clone is expanded.

v_call	d_call	clone_size	j_call	cdr3_nt	cdr3_aa
TRBV19	.	.	TRBJ1-3	TGTGCCAGTAGTATATCAGCGGTCTCTGGAAACACCATATATTTT	CASSISAVSGNTIYF
TRBV2	.	.	TRBJ2-6	TGTGCCAGCAGCGGGACAAACTCTGGGGCCAACGTCCTGACTTTC	CASSGTNSGANVLTF
TRBV6-5	TRBD1	.	TRBJ2-1	TGTGCCAGCAGCCTACTGACAGGGTCTGAGCAGTTCTTC	CASSLLTGSEQFF
TRBV9	.	.	TRBJ1-2	TGTGCCAGCAGCGTAGGACAGGTGGGAGGCTACACCTTC	CASSVGQVGGYTF
TRBV6-5	.	.	TRBJ1-2	TGTGCCAGCAGTTACTCCCAGGCCACGCGCATCAAGGGCTACACCTTC	CASSYSQATRIKGYTF
TRBV29-1	TRBD1	.	TRBJ2-1	TGCAGCCCGGGACAGGGGATGATCTATGAGCAGTTCTTC	CSPGQGMIYEQFF
TRBV2	.	.	TRBJ1-6	TGTGCCAGCAGTGTTGCAGGGTCTGATTCACCCCTCCACTTT	CASSVAGSDSPLHF
TRBV7-9	TRBD1	.	TRBJ1-1	TGTGCCAGCAGCTCCGGGACAGGGAACACTGAAGCTTTCTTT	CASSSGTGNTEAFF
TRBV5-4	.	.	TRBJ1-2	TGTGCCAGCAGCTACCTGGGGGGGTTGGGCTACACCTTC	CASSYLGGLGYTF
TRBV27	.	.	TRBJ1-6	TGTGCCAGCAGTTTATCCACGCGGGGGTTAGGATATAATTCACCCCTCCACTTT	CASSLSTRGLGYNSPLHF
TRBV18	TRBD1	.	TRBJ2-2	TGTGCCAGCTCATCAGGACAGGGGGCTTGGCCCGGGGAGCTGTTTTTT	CASSSGQGAWPGELFF
TRBV7-2	.	once	TRBJ2-7	TGTGCCAGCAGCTTATTTGACTCCCCCTACAAAAGCTACGAGCAGTACTTC	CASSLFDSPYKSYEQYF
TRBV9	TRBD1	.	TRBJ2-3	TGTGCCAGCAGCGTAGTGTCGACAGGGGCGCAGTATTTT	CASSVVSTGAQYF
TRBV19	.	.	TRBJ1-1	TGTGCCAGTAGTATTTGGTCGACTTCTAACACTGAAGCTTTCTTT	CASSIWSTSNTEAFF
TRBV2	TRBD1	.	TRBJ1-2	TGTGCCAGCAGTGTAACCCGGGGACAGGGGGCAAGTGGCTACACCTTC	CASSVTRGQGASGYTF
TRBV19	TRBD1	.	TRBJ1-6	TGTGCCTCCTCCGACAGGGAGGATTCACCCCTCCACTTT	CASSDREDSPLHF